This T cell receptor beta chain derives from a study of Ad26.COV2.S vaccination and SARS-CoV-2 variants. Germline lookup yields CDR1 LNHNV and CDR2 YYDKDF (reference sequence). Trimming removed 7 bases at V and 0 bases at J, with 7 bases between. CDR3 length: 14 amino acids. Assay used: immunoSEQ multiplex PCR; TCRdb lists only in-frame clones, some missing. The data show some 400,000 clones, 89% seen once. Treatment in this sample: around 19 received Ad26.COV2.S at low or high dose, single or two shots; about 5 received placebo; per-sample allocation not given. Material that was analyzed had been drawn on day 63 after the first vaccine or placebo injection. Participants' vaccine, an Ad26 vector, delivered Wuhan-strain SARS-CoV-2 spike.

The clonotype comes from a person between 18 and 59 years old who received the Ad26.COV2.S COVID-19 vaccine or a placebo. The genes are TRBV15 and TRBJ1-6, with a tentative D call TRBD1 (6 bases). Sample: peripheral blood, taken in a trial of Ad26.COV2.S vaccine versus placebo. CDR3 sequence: CATKDSSYNSPLHF. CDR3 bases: TGTGCCACCAAGGACAGCTCCTATAATTCACCCCTCCACTTT.